These 26 T cell receptor beta chains originate from one sample sequenced in a study of neoadjuvant anti-PD-1 for oral cavity cancer. Noted time point: after neoadjuvant nivolumab, at surgical resection. The table came from immunoSEQ multiplex PCR; TCRdb's copy has only in-frame clones and leaves some out. The repertoire has about 14,000 clones, approximately 70% of them found once; the top ten carry roughly 2.8%. The sequences come from PBMCs, collected after nivolumab (anti-PD-1) treatment. Receptors were obtained from a person aged 40 to 85 with oral cavity squamous cell carcinoma.

Only one count was recorded for this clone. The chain is built from TRBV5-1 and TRBJ2-7, with TRBD1 as a possible D gene (5 bases). The germline V gene encodes CDR1 SGHRS and CDR2 YFSETQ. There are 14 residues in the CDR3. V lost 0 bases to trimming and J lost 6 bases, with 13 bases between them. In nucleotides, the CDR3 is TGCGCCAGCAGCTTGGAGGCCCCAAGGGGCGAGCAGTACTTC. This sequence encodes CASSLEAPRGEQYF. Using reference TRBV5-1 and TRBJ2-7 for the parts outside the CDR3, the full variable domain is KAGVTQTPRYLIKTRGQQVTLSCSPISGHRSVSWYQQTPGQGLQFLFEYFSETQRNKGNFPGRFSGRQFSNSRSEMNVSTLELGDSALYLCASSLEAPRGEQYFGPGTRLTVT.

CDR3 in amino acids: CASPTWGHSNQPQHF. The CDR3 DNA follows: TGTGCCAGTCCCACCTGGGGGCATAGCAATCAGCCCCAGCATTTT. This chain joins TRBV19 and TRBJ1-5; perhaps TRBD1 as D (6 bases). Germline loops: CDR1 LNHDA, CDR2 SQIVND (reference sequence). The CDR3 runs 15 residues. The ends were cut back, 8 bases at V and 0 bases at J, with 14 bases in the middle. Supplemented by reference TRBV19 and TRBJ1-5, the full variable domain reads DGGITQSPKYLFRKEGQNVTLSCEQNLNHDAMYWYRQDPGQGLRLIYYSQIVNDFQKGDIAEGYSVSREKKESFPLTVTSAQKNPTAFYLCASPTWGHSNQPQHFGDGTRLSIL.

This clone occurred once. This sequence joins TRBV19 and TRBJ1-5; D ambiguous. CDR3 length: 13 residues. Germline values: CDR1 LNHDA, CDR2 SQIVND (reference sequence). V was cut by 7 bases and J by 4 bases, with 11 bases left in between. The CDR3 DNA is TGTGCCAGTAATATCGGGGTAAATCAGCCCCAGCATTTT. Translation: CASNIGVNQPQHF.

This rearrangement joins TRBV28 to TRBJ1-2; 9 bases are a match to TRBD1. The CDR3 totals 13 residues. J lost 8 bases, V lost 6 bases, and 7 bases had no gene match. The germline V gene has CDR1 MDHEN and CDR2 SYDVKM. The CDR3, as DNA: TGTGCCAGCAGGCCACAGGGGGCGCGGGGCTACACCTTC. It yields the protein CASRPQGARGYTF.

This sequence joins TRBV5-1 and TRBJ2-7; 7 nucleotides match TRBD2. Germline V gene sequence: CDR1 SGHRS, CDR2 YFSETQ. The V gene end was trimmed by 5 bases and the J gene end by 6 bases; junction bases not matched to a gene: 17. The CDR3 is 16 residues long. For the CDR3, the DNA is TGCGCCAGCAGTCTTATGTCCGGGCCGCGGGAGAGCGAGCAGTACTTC. Its protein product is CASSLMSGPRESEQYF.

The gene calls are TRBV10-3 and TRBJ2-2; either TRBD1 or TRBD2 may fit D (6 bases each). The CDR3 has 14 residues. V lost 9 bases, J lost 1 base, and 12 bases lay in between. Germline CDR1 is ENHRY and CDR2 is SYGVKD. In nucleotides, the CDR3 is TGTGCCATTCACGGGGGCCAGAACACCGGGGAGCTGTTTTTT. Translating gives CAIHGGQNTGELFF.

The chain uses TRBV5-6 and TRBJ1-1; TRBD1 matches at 7 bases. Per the germline V gene, CDR1 is SGHDT and CDR2 is YYEEEE. Germline trimming cut 4 bases from V and 1 base from J; bases unmatched to any gene: 7. The CDR3 has 15 residues. The CDR3 here is CASSLPGTANTEAFF. The CDR3, as DNA: TGTGCCAGCAGCCTCCCGGGGACAGCGAACACTGAAGCTTTCTTT.

The V and J genes are TRBV29-1 and TRBJ1-1; 7 bases line up with TRBD1. The junction had 6 bases not matched to a gene; V was cut back by 6 bases and J by 11 bases. There are 10 residues in the CDR3. The germline gives CDR1 SQVTM, CDR2 ANQGSEA. CDR3 nucleotide sequence: TGCAGCGTAGCTGGGACAGCCGCTTTCTTT. It is translated as CSVAGTAAFF.

The V gene is TRBV13, the J gene TRBJ2-7; D not certain. V dropped 2 bases and J dropped 0 bases, with 11 bases sitting between them. The V gene's germline CDR1 is PRHDT and CDR2 FYEKMQ (reference sequence). This CDR3 region has 15 residues. The CDR3 protein is CASSLRGRSSYEQYF. CDR3 bases: TGTGCCAGCAGCTTACGCGGAAGGTCCTCCTACGAGCAGTACTTC.

This clone was detected only a few times. J is TRBJ2-2 and V is TRBV6-1; 8 nucleotides agree with TRBD2. V trimming: 4 bases; J trimming: 4 bases; junction bases outside the gene matches: 5. The CDR3 loop spans 15 amino acids. CDR1 and CDR2 from the germline V gene are MNHNS and SASEGT. CDR3 amino acids: CASSAMGLVTGELFF. The CDR3, as DNA: TGTGCCAGCAGTGCCATGGGACTAGTCACCGGGGAGCTGTTTTTT.

The chain carries TRBV2 and TRBJ1-4; D not certain. The V end lost 2 bases, the J end lost 0 bases, and 4 bases lay between the germline ends. From germline, CDR1 is SNHLY and CDR2 FYNNEI. This CDR3 is built from 14 residues. The CDR3 sequence is CASSELSTNEKLFF. CDR3 in DNA: TGTGCCAGCAGTGAACTCTCAACTAATGAAAAACTGTTTTTT.

This sequence joins TRBV5-4 and TRBJ2-5, with 7 bases matching TRBD1. The CDR3 length is 14 residues. V trimming: 1 base; J trimming: 4 bases; junction bases outside the gene matches: 4. CDR1 is SGHNT and CDR2 is YYREEE in the germline V gene (reference sequence). CDR3 DNA sequence: TGTGCCAGCAGCTTGAAGGCAGGGGGAGAGACCCAGTACTTC. Translating it yields CASSLKAGGETQYF.

The V gene is TRBV7-9, the J gene TRBJ2-7, with D unclear. This CDR3 spans 10 amino acids. Trimming removed 9 bases at V and 2 bases at J, with 5 bases between. Germline V lookup: CDR1 SEHNR, CDR2 FQNEAQ (reference sequence). In nucleotides, the CDR3 is TGTGCCAGTGGGACCTACGAGCAGTACTTC. As protein: CASGTYEQYF.

V gene TRBV9 combines with J gene TRBJ2-7; perhaps TRBD2 as D (6 bases). This CDR3 is 14 amino acids long. The V and J ends lost 4 bases and 2 bases respectively, with 13 bases between them. Germline assignment: CDR1 SGDLS and CDR2 YYNGEE. The CDR3, as DNA: TGTGCCAGCAGCCCCCGCGGGACCCCCTACGAGCAGTACTTC. It is translated as CASSPRGTPYEQYF.

V and J are TRBV6-5 and TRBJ2-5; D gene uncertain. Per the germline V gene, CDR1 is MNHEY and CDR2 is SVGAGI. CDR3 length equals 14 residues. The V and J ends lost 6 bases and 5 bases respectively, with 16 bases between them. In DNA, the CDR3 is TGTGCCAGCAGCCCCGGTTACGACGAGGAGACCCAGTACTTC. The encoded protein is CASSPGYDEETQYF.

The rearrangement uses TRBV7-9 and TRBJ2-5, with unresolved D. V shed 3 bases and J shed 1 base, with 9 bases lying between them. In germline, CDR1 is SEHNR, CDR2 FQNEAQ (reference sequence). The CDR3 extends over 14 amino acids. The CDR3 loop reads CASSLSLVQETQYF. The CDR3, as DNA: TGTGCCAGCAGCTTGTCCTTGGTCCAAGAGACCCAGTACTTC.

The chain joins TRBV7-9 to TRBJ2-7; 8 bases are a match to TRBD1. In germline, CDR1 is SEHNR, CDR2 FQNEAQ (reference sequence). The V gene end was trimmed by 1 base and the J gene end by 3 bases; junction bases not matched to a gene: 2. The CDR3 loop spans 14 amino acids. CDR3: CASSLGGTGYEQYF. CDR3 DNA: TGTGCCAGCAGCTTAGGAGGGACAGGCTACGAGCAGTACTTC.

CDR3: CASKRLNYGYTF. The CDR3 nucleotides are TGTGCCAGTAAGCGCCTTAACTATGGCTACACCTTC. The chain carries TRBV19 and TRBJ1-2; no definite D call. The CDR3 sequence is 12 residues long. Per germline, CDR1 LNHDA and CDR2 SQIVND (reference sequence). The V end lost 7 bases, the J end lost 1 base, and 7 bases lay between the germline ends.

The chain couples TRBV9 to TRBJ1-1, with D unclear. Germline CDR1 SGDLS, CDR2 YYNGEE. The CDR3 runs to 14 residues. Trimming cost V 0 bases and J 2 bases, with 8 bases left between them. CDR3 protein: CASSVEGRNTEAFF. The DNA for the CDR3 is TGTGCCAGCAGCGTAGAGGGCAGAAACACTGAAGCTTTCTTT.

The chain carries TRBV6-6 and TRBJ1-5, with a weak D call TRBD1 (6 bases). This CDR3 is built from 15 residues. Trimming removed 6 bases at V and 3 bases at J, with 15 bases between. CDR1 is MNHNY and CDR2 is SVGAGI in the germline V gene (reference sequence). The CDR3 DNA follows: TGTGCCAGCAGGAGTCCGGGACAAGCCAATCAGCCCCAGCATTTT. Its protein product is CASRSPGQANQPQHF.

By share of the sample, this clone is medium-sized. This chain links TRBV7-6 with TRBJ2-1; tentatively, D is TRBD1 (6 bases). The CDR3 length is 13 residues. Trimming took 5 bases from V and 6 from J, leaving 11 bases between them. Germline assignment: CDR1 SGHVS and CDR2 FNYEAQ. The CDR3 coding sequence is TGTGCCAGCAGCACGGGACAAATCAATGAGCAGTTCTTC. It translates to CASSTGQINEQFF.

The rearrangement links TRBV5-6 to TRBJ2-7; D uncertain. The length of the CDR3 is 13 residues. V lost 0 bases to trimming and J lost 5 bases, with 9 bases between them. In germline, CDR1 is SGHDT, CDR2 YYEEEE. The chain's CDR3 is CASSLGRFDEQYF. The DNA of the CDR3 is TGTGCCAGCAGCTTGGGTAGGTTTGACGAGCAGTACTTC.

The rearrangement uses TRBV6-5 and TRBJ1-1, with D possibly matching TRBD1 (6 bases). Germline V lookup: CDR1 MNHEY, CDR2 SVGAGI. V shed 2 bases and J shed 4 bases, with 14 bases lying between them. This CDR3 contains 15 residues. CDR3: CASSYVSGVSTEAFF. The CDR3, as DNA: TGTGCCAGCAGTTACGTCTCAGGGGTGAGCACTGAAGCTTTCTTT.

The chain joins TRBV27 to TRBJ2-7; unclear D gene. The V gene lost 6 bases and the J gene lost 0 bases, with 21 bases spanning the gap. The germline V gene encodes CDR1 MNHEY and CDR2 SMNVEV (reference sequence). The CDR3 sequence is 17 residues long. The CDR3, as DNA: TGTGCCAGCAGCCCTTTGCGGTTTGGGTCCGGCTCCTACGAGCAGTACTTC. As protein: CASSPLRFGSGSYEQYF.

V gene TRBV7-8 combines with J gene TRBJ2-3; TRBD2 matches 8 bases. Germline V lookup: CDR1 SGHVS, CDR2 FQNEAQ. The CDR3 has 16 amino acids. Trimming cost V 3 bases and J 2 bases; bases outside gene matches: 7. Written as DNA, the CDR3 is TGTGCCAGCAGCTTTGGGCTAGCGGGCCCCACAGATACGCAGTATTTT. Residues: CASSFGLAGPTDTQYF.

The gene calls are TRBV6-5 and TRBJ2-1; TRBD2 matches at 7 bases. Looked up from germline, CDR1 is MNHEY and CDR2 is SVGAGI. V shed 5 bases, J shed 10 bases, and the junction held 5 bases outside the gene matches. The CDR3 runs to 12 residues. Written as DNA, the CDR3 is TGTGCCAGCAGTCCCAACGGGGGGGAGCAGTTCTTC. Its protein is CASSPNGGEQFF.